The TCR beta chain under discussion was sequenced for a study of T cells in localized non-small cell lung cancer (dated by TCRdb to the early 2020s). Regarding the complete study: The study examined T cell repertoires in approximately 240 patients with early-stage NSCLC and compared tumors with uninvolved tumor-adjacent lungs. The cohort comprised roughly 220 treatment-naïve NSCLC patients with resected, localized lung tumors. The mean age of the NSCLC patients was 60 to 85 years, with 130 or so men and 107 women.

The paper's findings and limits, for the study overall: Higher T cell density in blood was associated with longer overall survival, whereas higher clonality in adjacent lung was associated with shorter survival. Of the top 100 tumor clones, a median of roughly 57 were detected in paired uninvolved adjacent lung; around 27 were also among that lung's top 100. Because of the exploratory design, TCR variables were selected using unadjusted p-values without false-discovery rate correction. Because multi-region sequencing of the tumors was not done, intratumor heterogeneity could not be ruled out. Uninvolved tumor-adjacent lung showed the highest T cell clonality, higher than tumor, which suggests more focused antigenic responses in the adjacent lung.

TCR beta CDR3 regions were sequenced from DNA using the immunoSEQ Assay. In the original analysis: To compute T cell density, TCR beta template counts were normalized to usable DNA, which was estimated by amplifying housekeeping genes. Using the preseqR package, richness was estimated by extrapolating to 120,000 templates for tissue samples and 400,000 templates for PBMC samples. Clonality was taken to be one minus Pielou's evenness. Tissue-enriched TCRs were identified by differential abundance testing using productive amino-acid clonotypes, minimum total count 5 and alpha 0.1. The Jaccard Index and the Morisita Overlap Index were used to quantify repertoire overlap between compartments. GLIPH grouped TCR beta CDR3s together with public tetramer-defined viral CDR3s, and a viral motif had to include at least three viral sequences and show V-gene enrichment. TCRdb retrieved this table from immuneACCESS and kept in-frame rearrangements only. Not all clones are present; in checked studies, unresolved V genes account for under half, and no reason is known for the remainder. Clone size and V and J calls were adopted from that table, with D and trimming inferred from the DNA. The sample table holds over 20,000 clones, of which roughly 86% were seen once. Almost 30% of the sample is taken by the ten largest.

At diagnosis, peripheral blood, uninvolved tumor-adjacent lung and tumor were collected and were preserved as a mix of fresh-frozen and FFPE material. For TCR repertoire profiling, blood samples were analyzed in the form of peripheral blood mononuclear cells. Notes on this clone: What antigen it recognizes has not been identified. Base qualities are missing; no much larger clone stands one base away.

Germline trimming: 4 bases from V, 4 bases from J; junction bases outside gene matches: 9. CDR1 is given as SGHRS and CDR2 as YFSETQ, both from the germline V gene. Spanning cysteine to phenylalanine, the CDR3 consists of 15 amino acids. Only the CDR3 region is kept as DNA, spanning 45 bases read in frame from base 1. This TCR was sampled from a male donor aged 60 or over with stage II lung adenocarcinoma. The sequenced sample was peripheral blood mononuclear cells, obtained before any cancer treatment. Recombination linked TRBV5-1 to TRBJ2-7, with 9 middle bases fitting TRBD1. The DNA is TGCGCCAGCAGCATAGTCTCGGGACAGGGATACGAGCAGTACTTC. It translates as CASSIVSGQGYEQYF.